These 9 T cell receptor beta chains share one sample of origin, sequenced in a study of breast tumors, draining lymph nodes, adjacent tissues. Axillary draining lymph nodes of breast cancer patients supplied the node samples. TCRdb fed the multiplex PCR reads into MiXCR, producing one record per CDR3 protein. The table has 150,000 to 200,000 distinct CDR3 sequences, about 33% seen once. Sequenced sample: axillary lymph node tissue. The receptors come from a female donor with breast cancer. Some clones in this sample may be carry-over from other donors' samples.

Remarks on this clonotype: A single base separates this from a much larger clone, so it may be a read error. The conserved phenylalanine or tryptophan normally closing the CDR3 is absent here, so this likely arose from a read error. The chain recombines TRBV5-8 with TRBJ2-1; D may be TRBD2 (6 bases). The length of the CDR3 is 12 residues. Germline V CDR1 and CDR2: SGHTS, YDEGEE. Trimming took off 5 bases at V and 8 bases at J, with 11 bases between the two ends. The CDR3 is CASSRGLYEQFL. The CDR3 DNA follows: TGTGCCAGCAGTCGGGGACTCTATGAGCAGTTCTTG.

The V call is TRBV6-5, the J call TRBJ2-5; TRBD1 aligns across 8 bases. V shed 5 bases, J shed 5 bases, and the junction held 7 bases outside the gene matches. The CDR3 covers 14 residues. Germline CDR1 and CDR2: MNHEY and SVGAGI. The DNA of the CDR3 is TGTGCCAGCAGTCCCTGGACAGGGTTTGAGACCCAGTACTTC. It is translated as CASSPWTGFETQYF.

CDR3 sequence: CASSPGHGSTEAFF. CDR3 DNA sequence: TGTGCCAGCAGCCCGGGACATGGGAGCACTGAAGCTTTCTTT. The chain has TRBV7-3 and TRBJ1-1, with D tentatively TRBD1 (6 bases). V was clipped by 5 bases and J by 4 bases, with 14 bases between them. Germline V gene lookup returns CDR1 SGHTA and CDR2 FQGTGA. The CDR3 covers 14 residues.

This clonotype was detected only a few times. A read error may be the cause here, since a much bigger clone is one base away. The V call is TRBV9, the J call TRBJ1-6; no definite D call. The CDR3 is made up of 15 amino acids. The germline V gene encodes CDR1 SGDLS and CDR2 YYNGEE. The CDR3 is CASSVGLSNNSPPHF. Written as DNA, the CDR3 is TGTGCCAGCAGCGTAGGGCTGTCGAATAATTCACCCCCCCACTTT.

The V gene is TRBV7-9, the J gene TRBJ1-2, with D possibly being TRBD1 (6 bases). CDR3 length: 15 residues. Germline V CDR1 and CDR2: SEHNR, FQNEAQ (reference sequence). V lost 4 bases to trimming and J lost 5 bases, with 17 bases between them. CDR3 loop: CASSSLDGTRYGYTF. CDR3 DNA sequence: TGTGCCAGCAGCTCCCTGGACGGGACACGGTATGGCTACACCTTC.

Regarding this clonotype: At one end, the junction sequence differs from germline, possibly due to a read error. The V gene is TRBV9, the J gene TRBJ1-2; 7 bases align to TRBD1. Germline assignment: CDR1 SGDLS and CDR2 YYNGEE. This CDR3 region has 15 residues. In nucleotides, the CDR3 is TGTGCCAGCAGCGAACGGTCTCACCAGGGGGAAGGCTCCACCTTC. Amino acid sequence: CASSERSHQGEGSTF.

Turning to this clonotype: A much larger clonotype is one base distant, so this may be a read error. The V call is TRBV20-1, the J call TRBJ1-2; D perhaps matches TRBD1 (6 bases). Germline V gene sequence: CDR1 DFQATT, CDR2 SNEGSKA (reference sequence). The CDR3 loop spans 14 amino acids. Trimming removed 5 bases at V and 7 bases at J, with 20 bases between. CDR3 loop: CSAPVRTDLCGYTF. CDR3 bases: TGCAGTGCTCCCGTTCGGACAGACCTCTGTGGCTACACCTTC.

This clonotype was seen many times. V usage is TRBV25-1 and J usage is TRBJ1-3; D remains ambiguous. V was trimmed by 0 bases and J by 2 bases, leaving 14 bases between them. The V gene's germline CDR1 is MGHDK and CDR2 SYGVNS. The CDR3 runs to 17 residues. CDR3 sequence: CASSEYRLLSPGNTIYF. In DNA form, the CDR3 reads TGTGCCAGCAGTGAATACAGGTTGCTTTCTCCTGGAAACACCATATATTTT.

This clonotype appeared many times. CDR3 region: CASSYRVQILQPQHF. CDR3 nucleotides: TGTGCCAGCAGTTACAGGGTGCAAATTCTTCAGCCCCAGCATTTT. The chain has TRBV5-8 and TRBJ1-5; possibly TRBD1 for D (6 bases). Trimming took off 5 bases at V and 6 bases at J, with 18 bases between the two ends. The CDR3 has 15 residues. Germline V lookup: CDR1 SGHTS, CDR2 YDEGEE.